The 21 T cell receptor beta chains below were found in one sample sequenced in a study of breast tumors, draining lymph nodes, adjacent tissues. TCRdb reprocessed the multiplex PCR reads via MiXCR and lists one record per CDR3 protein. The repertoire holds about 60,000 distinct CDR3 sequences, with approximately 57% as singletons. Source material: breast tumor tissue. Receptors originate from a female donor with breast cancer. Some clones in this sample may be carry-over from other donors' samples.

This chain uses TRBV5-1 with TRBJ2-1; D unclear. Germline CDR1 and CDR2: SGHRS and YFSETQ. Trimming pared 5 bases from V and 7 bases from J, leaving 13 bases between. This CDR3 has 13 amino acids. CDR3 DNA: TGCGCCAGCAGTGCTCTCGAAGGGAATGAGCAGTTCTTC. Its translation is CASSALEGNEQFF. The complete variable domain, with remaining parts taken from reference TRBV5-1 and TRBJ2-1, reads KAGVTQTPRYLIKTRGQQVTLSCSPISGHRSVSWYQQTPGQGLQFLFEYFSETQRNKGNFPGRFSGRQFSNSRSEMNVSTLELGDSALYLCASSALEGNEQFFGPGTRLTVL.

This sequence joins TRBV2 and TRBJ2-2; TRBD2 might be the D (7 bases). Germline-derived CDR1 and CDR2 are SNHLY and FYNNEI. Between the trimmed V and J ends, which lost 6 bases and 0 bases, there was a span of 11 bases. The length of the CDR3 is 15 residues. CDR3 DNA: TGTGCCAGCAGGTGGGGGGGCGCGAACACCGGGGAGCTGTTTTTT. Translated, it gives CASRWGGANTGELFF.

The sample holds a few counts of this clonotype. J is TRBJ1-4 and V is TRBV2; D possibly corresponds to TRBD1 (5 bases). V dropped 0 bases and J dropped 9 bases, with 14 bases sitting between them. The CDR3 spans 15 residues. CDR1 SNHLY and CDR2 FYNNEI come from the germline V gene. This chain's CDR3 is CASSEASGLGQKLFF. CDR3 DNA sequence: TGTGCCAGCAGTGAAGCTTCGGGACTGGGCCAAAAACTGTTTTTT.

The rearrangement uses TRBV15 and TRBJ2-5, with a possible D match to TRBD1 (5 bases). The V gene's germline CDR1 is LNHNV and CDR2 YYDKDF (reference sequence). The CDR3 has 14 amino acids. Trimming removed 2 bases at V and 5 bases at J, with 12 bases between. The CDR3 reads CATSRQGSGETQYF. CDR3 nucleotide sequence: TGTGCCACCAGCAGACAGGGTAGTGGGGAGACCCAGTACTTC.

The chain couples TRBV5-1 to TRBJ2-5; perhaps TRBD2 as D (6 bases). The V gene lost 4 bases and the J gene lost 8 bases, with 18 bases spanning the gap. CDR1 SGHRS and CDR2 YFSETQ come from the germline V gene. There are 14 residues in the CDR3. The CDR3 DNA reads as TGCGCCAGCAGCCTCGACAGTCGGCGGGACACCCAGTACTTC. Its protein product is CASSLDSRRDTQYF. Supplemented by reference TRBV5-1 and TRBJ2-5, the full variable domain reads KAGVTQTPRYLIKTRGQQVTLSCSPISGHRSVSWYQQTPGQGLQFLFEYFSETQRNKGNFPGRFSGRQFSNSRSEMNVSTLELGDSALYLCASSLDSRRDTQYFGPGTRLLVL.

This clonotype was observed a handful of times. This chain links TRBV7-3 with TRBJ1-4; D is possibly TRBD1 (5 bases). Per germline, CDR1 SGHTA and CDR2 FQGTGA. This CDR3 is 14 amino acids long. V lost 1 base to trimming and J lost 8 bases, with 11 bases between them. CDR3 sequence: CASSLKGWDEKLFF. The CDR3 DNA reads TGTGCCAGCAGCTTAAAGGGGTGGGACGAAAAACTGTTTTTT.

This chain links TRBV25-1 with TRBJ2-3, with D possibly TRBD1 on 5 matching bases. CDR3 size: 15 residues. The germline gives CDR1 MGHDK, CDR2 SYGVNS. Trimming took off 2 bases at V and 4 bases at J, with 13 bases between the two ends. CDR3 sequence reads: CASSERAGWSDTQYF. Here the CDR3 DNA reads TGTGCCAGCAGTGAAAGGGCAGGGTGGTCAGATACGCAGTATTTT.

This clonotype was recorded many times. This chain links TRBV19 with TRBJ2-7; TRBD2 aligns across 11 bases. The CDR3 is 16 amino acids. CDR1 LNHDA and CDR2 SQIVND come from the germline V gene (reference sequence). Trimming removed 4 bases from V and 1 base from J; junction bases left unmatched: 6. The DNA for the CDR3 is TGTGCCAGTAGTAGACTCGGGACTAGCGGTTCCTACGAGCAGTACTTC. Its translation is CASSRLGTSGSYEQYF.

The chain carries TRBV5-1 and TRBJ1-5, with D possibly TRBD1 on 6 matching bases. From germline, CDR1 is SGHRS and CDR2 YFSETQ. CDR3 size: 15 residues. V was pared by 7 bases and J by 3 bases, with 17 bases between. In nucleotides, the CDR3 is TGCGCCAGCGGGGAGGGCAGGGGCTACAATCAGCCCCAGCATTTT. Its translation is CASGEGRGYNQPQHF.

This clonotype was detected a few times. The chain combines TRBV15 with TRBJ1-5; D may be TRBD1 (6 bases). Trimming pared 4 bases from V and 6 bases from J, leaving 19 bases between. This CDR3 spans 16 amino acids. The germline V gene encodes CDR1 LNHNV and CDR2 YYDKDF (reference sequence). This CDR3 reads CATSKLLGGRGQPQHF. The DNA of the CDR3 is TGTGCCACCAGCAAGCTCCTGGGGGGCCGGGGTCAGCCCCAGCATTTT.

The chain uses TRBV11-2 and TRBJ2-7; D tentatively reads TRBD1 or TRBD2 (7 bases each). Trimming took off 5 bases at V and 1 base at J, with 24 bases between the two ends. Germline lookup yields CDR1 SGHAT and CDR2 FQNNGV. CDR3 length: 18 amino acids. In DNA form, the CDR3 reads TGTGCCAGCAGCCAGCGGGACAGAGAAGGACTACCTTCCTACGAGCAGTACTTC. Protein product: CASSQRDREGLPSYEQYF.

This clonotype was observed many times. V usage is TRBV5-1 and J usage is TRBJ2-7, with a tentative D call TRBD2 (6 bases). This CDR3 has 15 amino acids. Between the trimmed V and J ends, which lost 0 bases and 2 bases, there was a span of 12 bases. CDR1 SGHRS and CDR2 YFSETQ come from the germline V gene. The CDR3 protein is CASSLGAGPTYEQYF. As DNA, the CDR3 is TGCGCCAGCAGCTTGGGTGCGGGGCCTACCTACGAGCAGTACTTC.

Many counts were recorded for this clonotype. The J gene is TRBJ2-7, the V gene TRBV5-6; unclear D gene. Looked up from germline, CDR1 is SGHDT and CDR2 is YYEEEE. The CDR3 covers 14 residues. V was shortened by 0 bases and J by 3 bases, with 10 bases between the two germline ends. Here the CDR3 DNA reads TGTGCCAGCAGCTTGGGGCCTAGTTACTACGAGCAGTACTTC. Translation: CASSLGPSYYEQYF.

This clonotype was found many times. The CDR3 region is CASSEIGAASTEQFF. In DNA, the CDR3 is TGTGCCAGCAGTGAAATAGGGGCGGCTAGCACTGAGCAGTTCTTC. The V gene is TRBV6-1, the J gene TRBJ2-1, with D perhaps assigned TRBD1 or TRBD2 (5 bases each). Germline V gives CDR1 MNHNS, CDR2 SASEGT. V lost 2 bases and J lost 9, with 17 bases in between. The CDR3 extends over 15 amino acids.

The V and J genes are TRBV6-6 and TRBJ2-7, with D maybe TRBD2 (5 bases). Germline-derived CDR1 and CDR2 are MNHNY and SVGAGI (reference sequence). Deletions cut 4 bases from V and 2 bases from J, with 9 bases between. The CDR3 is made up of 13 amino acids. Here the CDR3 DNA reads TGTGCCAGCAGTTTCGGACTTACCTACGAGCAGTACTTC. It codes for CASSFGLTYEQYF.

This chain uses TRBV24-1 with TRBJ2-3; maybe TRBD1 (5 bases). The germline V gene encodes CDR1 KGHDR and CDR2 SFDVKD. V lost 3 bases and J lost 3, with 9 bases in between. CDR3 length: 14 amino acids. This CDR3 is CATSDPDSTDTQYF. The CDR3 nucleotides read TGTGCCACCAGTGATCCCGACAGTACAGATACGCAGTATTTT.

This clonotype was seen only a few times. The V gene is TRBV20-1, the J gene TRBJ2-3; 8 nucleotides agree with TRBD2. V lost 5 bases, J lost 1 base, and 8 bases stayed unmatched. This CDR3 is built from 15 residues. Germline loops: CDR1 DFQATT, CDR2 SNEGSKA (reference sequence). Here the CDR3 reads CSAPRGGQRTDTQYF. Written as DNA, the CDR3 is TGCAGTGCTCCCCGGGGGGGACAACGCACAGATACGCAGTATTTT.

This chain joins TRBV30 and TRBJ1-3; 10 bases fit TRBD1. Germline V gene lookup returns CDR1 GTSNPN and CDR2 SVGIG (reference sequence). The CDR3 is 15 residues long. The trim removed 1 base at V and 3 bases at J, leaving 3 bases unmatched. The CDR3 loop is CAWSETGGFGNTIYF. CDR3 in DNA: TGTGCCTGGAGTGAGACAGGGGGCTTTGGAAACACCATATATTTT.

In its sample, this clonotype was seen many times. V gene TRBV2 combines with J gene TRBJ2-7, with 15 bases identical to TRBD2. V was pared by 6 bases and J by 4 bases, with 4 bases of the junction left unmatched. The CDR3 spans 15 residues. The germline CDR1 and CDR2 sequences are SNHLY and FYNNEI. The CDR3 nucleotides read TGTGCCAGCAGACTCGGACTAGCGGGGGGGTACGAGCAGTACTTC. This gives the protein CASRLGLAGGYEQYF. The whole variable domain, remainder taken from reference TRBV2 and TRBJ2-7, is EPEVTQTPSHQVTQMGQEVILRCVPISNHLYFYWYRQILGQKVEFLVSFYNNEISEKSEIFDDQFSVERPDGSNFTLKIRSTKLEDSAMYFCASRLGLAGGYEQYFGPGTRLTVT.

At least ten counts were recorded for this clonotype. This chain joins TRBV20-1 and TRBJ2-4; TRBD1 might be the D (6 bases). Germline V gene data show CDR1 as DFQATT and CDR2 as SNEGSKA (reference sequence). Between the trimmed V and J ends, which lost 3 bases and 4 bases, there was a span of 13 bases. The length of the CDR3 is 14 residues. CDR3 amino acids: CSASGVDRKNIQYF. In DNA, the CDR3 is TGCAGTGCTAGTGGTGTTGACAGGAAAAACATTCAGTACTTC.

This chain uses TRBV2 with TRBJ2-2, with 9 bases fitting TRBD2. Germline CDR1 reads SNHLY; CDR2 reads FYNNEI. With 6 bases clipped from V and 0 bases from J, the junction kept 8 bases outside the gene matches. CDR3 size: 17 residues. DNA for the CDR3: TGTGCCAGCAGCCCGGGCGGGGGGGCGCCGAACACCGGGGAGCTGTTTTTT. Encoded protein: CASSPGGGAPNTGELFF.